Listed below are T cell receptor beta chains from one sample, sequenced in a study of blood T cell repertoires in COVID-19. Assay: immunoSEQ multiplex PCR; the TCRdb copy retains only in-frame clones and omits some. The data show 300,000 or so clones, 85% to 90% seen once. The specimen was PBMCs or T cells enriched from blood (not recorded which). The receptors were sampled from a woman between 50 and 59 years old who had been exposed to COVID-19. Both conserved end residues are part of each CDR3. The order of the fields is clone size, V gene, D gene, J gene, CDR3 DNA, CDR3 protein. A D gene is named only where the DNA matches it firmly. Size values are once, few and many counts, or a class for expanded clones, and some rows have none.

size: -
V: TRBV7-6
D: -
J: TRBJ1-4
DNA: TGTGCCAGCAGCTTATCGGCAGGGCCAGGAGAAAAACTGTTTTTT
CDR3: CASSLSAGPGEKLFF

size: -
V: TRBV5-6
D: -
J: TRBJ2-5
DNA: TGTGCCAGCAGCTTGGTCGGTGAGACCCAGTACTTC
CDR3: CASSLVGETQYF

size: -
V: TRBV5-1
D: -
J: TRBJ1-4
DNA: TGCGCCAGCAGCCCCGAGGAGAGAAGTTGGGAAAAACTGTTTTTT
CDR3: CASSPEERSWEKLFF

size: -
V: TRBV19
D: TRBD1
J: TRBJ2-7
DNA: TGTGCCAGTAGTACCGGGACAGGGACGGGTGAGCAGTACTTC
CDR3: CASSTGTGTGEQYF

size: few
V: TRBV7-2
D: -
J: TRBJ2-1
DNA: TGTGCCAGCAGCTTATATGGGGAAGCAAGGGGTGAGCAGTTCTTC
CDR3: CASSLYGEARGEQFF

size: -
V: TRBV5-5
D: -
J: TRBJ1-2
DNA: TGTGCCAGCAGCTTATCGCAGTCTCACTATGGCTACACCTTC
CDR3: CASSLSQSHYGYTF

size: -
V: TRBV7-8
D: -
J: TRBJ1-3
DNA: TGTGCCAGCAGCCAGAGATCTGGAAACACCATATATTTT
CDR3: CASSQRSGNTIYF

size: -
V: TRBV25-1
D: TRBD1
J: TRBJ1-6
DNA: TGTGCCAGCAGTGCATTTGACAGGGGAGGTTCACCCCTCCACTTT
CDR3: CASSAFDRGGSPLHF

size: once
V: TRBV27
D: TRBD1
J: TRBJ2-7
DNA: TGTGCCAGCGGCCCCGGGGACAGATCCTACGAGCAGTACTTC
CDR3: CASGPGDRSYEQYF

size: -
V: TRBV13
D: TRBD2
J: TRBJ2-7
DNA: TGTGCCAGCAGCTTAAGAGCGGGGGGGCTCTCCGAGCAGTACTTC
CDR3: CASSLRAGGLSEQYF

size: -
V: TRBV29-1
D: -
J: TRBJ1-1
DNA: TGCAGCGTTGACAAAGGGGCCACTGAAGCTTTCTTT
CDR3: CSVDKGATEAFF

size: -
V: TRBV18
D: -
J: TRBJ1-1
DNA: TGTGCCAGCTCACCGGGACTCACGGTGAACACTGAAGCTTTCTTT
CDR3: CASSPGLTVNTEAFF

size: -
V: TRBV5-1
D: -
J: TRBJ2-6
DNA: TGCGCCAGCAGCACCCGGTTCGGGGCCAACGTCCTGACTTTC
CDR3: CASSTRFGANVLTF

size: -
V: TRBV7-9
D: TRBD1
J: TRBJ1-5
DNA: TGTGCCAGCAGCACTGAGGACAGGGCTCAGCCCCAGCATTTT
CDR3: CASSTEDRAQPQHF

size: -
V: TRBV12-3/TRBV12-4
D: -
J: TRBJ1-4
DNA: TGTGCCAGCAGTCCCACGACGGGGTGGAAACTGTTTTTT
CDR3: CASSPTTGWKLFF

size: -
V: TRBV6-5
D: -
J: TRBJ1-1
DNA: TGTGCCAGCAGTTACTCGGCCTTGAACACTGAAGCTTTCTTT
CDR3: CASSYSALNTEAFF

size: -
V: TRBV18
D: -
J: TRBJ2-4
DNA: TGTGCCAGCTCACCACCGCAGGGGGCCAAAAACATTCAGTACTTC
CDR3: CASSPPQGAKNIQYF

size: -
V: TRBV6-5
D: -
J: TRBJ1-3
DNA: TGTGCCAGCAGTTACTCGTCGGGAACCCCGGGAAACACCATATATTTT
CDR3: CASSYSSGTPGNTIYF

size: -
V: TRBV5-4
D: -
J: TRBJ2-3
DNA: TGTGCCAGCAGCTTGAGGTTTCAGGGCACAGATACGCAGTATTTT
CDR3: CASSLRFQGTDTQYF

size: -
V: TRBV5-4
D: -
J: TRBJ1-6
DNA: TGTGCCAGCAGCACAGAGGACACTAACAATTCACCCCTCCACTTT
CDR3: CASSTEDTNNSPLHF

size: -
V: TRBV2
D: -
J: TRBJ2-7
DNA: TGTGCCAGCAGTGTTGGGGGGAGTGACGAGCAGTACTTC
CDR3: CASSVGGSDEQYF

size: few
V: TRBV2
D: TRBD1
J: TRBJ1-3
DNA: TGTGCCAGCAGTCTGGACAGGGCCCTGAACACCATATATTTT
CDR3: CASSLDRALNTIYF

size: -
V: TRBV3-1/TRBV3-2
D: -
J: TRBJ1-1
DNA: TGTGCCAGCAGCCAGGGCCCACGGGGGAACACTGAAGCTTTCTTT
CDR3: CASSQGPRGNTEAFF

size: -
V: TRBV2
D: -
J: TRBJ2-7
DNA: TGTGCCAGAAGACAGACCAGCTCCTACGAGCAGTACTTC
CDR3: CARRQTSSYEQYF

size: -
V: TRBV19
D: -
J: TRBJ2-5
DNA: TGTGCCAGTAGTATAGATCTTGCAGGTCTAGAGACCCAGTACTTC
CDR3: CASSIDLAGLETQYF

size: once
V: TRBV7-2
D: -
J: TRBJ2-7
DNA: TGTGCCAGCAGCTTAGTCGGGGGAGTCAACTACGAGCAGTACTTC
CDR3: CASSLVGGVNYEQYF

size: -
V: TRBV28
D: -
J: TRBJ1-1
DNA: TGTGCCAGCAGTCCCCCGACCAGGGAAGCTTTCTTT
CDR3: CASSPPTREAFF

size: -
V: TRBV5-1
D: -
J: TRBJ2-7
DNA: TGCGCCAGCAGCTTGGATCTCTACGAGCAGTACTTC
CDR3: CASSLDLYEQYF

size: -
V: TRBV27
D: -
J: TRBJ2-5
DNA: TGTGCCAGCAGGCTCAGGACAGACTCTCAAGAGACCCAGTACTTC
CDR3: CASRLRTDSQETQYF

size: few
V: TRBV10-3
D: -
J: TRBJ1-1
DNA: TGTGCCATCATGACAAACACTGAAGCTTTCTTT
CDR3: CAIMTNTEAFF

size: -
V: TRBV3-1/TRBV3-2
D: -
J: TRBJ2-1
DNA: TGTGCCAGCAGTCGGATCGGGGGGCTAGACAATGAGCAGTTCTTC
CDR3: CASSRIGGLDNEQFF

size: -
V: TRBV7-9
D: -
J: TRBJ2-7
DNA: TGTGCCAGCAGCTTCGGCGCAGGGGCATACGAGCAGTACTTC
CDR3: CASSFGAGAYEQYF

size: -
V: TRBV3-1/TRBV3-2
D: -
J: TRBJ2-3
DNA: TGTGCCAGCAGCCAAGATCCCGGCGGTGGTACGCAGTATTTT
CDR3: CASSQDPGGGTQYF

size: once
V: TRBV6-6
D: TRBD1
J: TRBJ1-5
DNA: TGTGCCAGCAGTCCCGGGACAGGGGGAATGAGGAGCAATCAGCCCCAGCATTTT
CDR3: CASSPGTGGMRSNQPQHF

size: few
V: TRBV7-9
D: TRBD2
J: TRBJ2-7
DNA: TGTGCCAGCAGCTTGGAAGGGACTAAAGAGCGCTTC
CDR3: CASSLEGTKERF

size: -
V: TRBV18
D: -
J: TRBJ1-1
DNA: TGTGCCAGCTCACCACTCTCCAACGTACCTCAGACAGGAACCCAACTTGAAGCTTTCTTT
CDR3: CASSPLSNVPQTGTQLEAFF

size: -
V: TRBV5-1
D: TRBD1
J: TRBJ1-1
DNA: TGCGCCAGCAGCGGATCAACAGGGGTTGGGACTGAAGCTTTCTTT
CDR3: CASSGSTGVGTEAFF

size: -
V: TRBV2
D: -
J: TRBJ1-5
DNA: TGTGCCAGCGGTGTGCAGGGTCAGCCCCAGCATTTT
CDR3: CASGVQGQPQHF

size: -
V: TRBV28
D: -
J: TRBJ1-5
DNA: TGTGCCAGCAGCCGGGGGGAGCAGCCCCAGCATTTT
CDR3: CASSRGEQPQHF

size: -
V: TRBV27
D: -
J: TRBJ2-5
DNA: TGTGCCAGCAGTCCTTCCTCCTACCAAGAGACCCAGTACTTC
CDR3: CASSPSSYQETQYF

size: -
V: TRBV28
D: -
J: TRBJ1-2
DNA: TGTGCCAGCAGTTTACTGGGGCGGTTACCGGGCAGTGGCTACACCTTC
CDR3: CASSLLGRLPGSGYTF

size: -
V: TRBV10-1
D: -
J: TRBJ1-1
DNA: TGCGCCAGTTGGCGGGCAGGGTTCCTTGGGGGGACTGAAGCTTTCTTT
CDR3: CASWRAGFLGGTEAFF

size: -
V: TRBV7-8
D: -
J: TRBJ2-7
DNA: TGTGCCAGCAGAACAGCCGCGGTAGCGGATCCTTACTACGAGCAGTACTTC
CDR3: CASRTAAVADPYYEQYF

size: -
V: TRBV28
D: -
J: TRBJ1-4
DNA: TGTGCCAGCAGTTCACAGGTTACTAATGAAAAACTGTTTTTT
CDR3: CASSSQVTNEKLFF

size: -
V: TRBV7-8
D: -
J: TRBJ1-3
DNA: TGTGCCAGCAGCTCCTATCAGGGTTACAACACCATATATTTT
CDR3: CASSSYQGYNTIYF

size: -
V: TRBV5-6
D: -
J: TRBJ1-5
DNA: TGTGCCAGCACCTTGGGGGGCGGTCGTTATAGCAATCAGCCCCAGCATTTT
CDR3: CASTLGGGRYSNQPQHF